The clone carrying this TCR beta chain was detected a few times. Its antigen is not identified. Generated by immunoSEQ multiplex PCR, the TCRdb table keeps only in-frame clones and is missing some. The top ten hold roughly 8.7% of the sample, which has approximately 2,000 clones, approximately 35% seen once. V was cut by 4 bases and J by 0 bases, with 9 bases left in between. Per the germline V gene, CDR1 is LNHNV and CDR2 is YYDKDF (reference sequence). This CDR3 is built from 15 residues. The entry originates in a study of T cells in localized non-small cell lung cancer. Study-wide points: When the top 100 tumor clones were examined, a median about 60 of them also appeared in the adjacent lung, which was paired and uninvolved.

Sample: lung tumor tissue, taken before any cancer treatment. The chain carries TRBV15 and TRBJ2-2; TRBD2 might be the D (5 bases). The TCR originated in a female donor over 55 with stage I lung adenocarcinoma. The CDR3 sequence is CATSNGKTNTGELFF. CDR3 nucleotide sequence: TGTGCCACCAGCAACGGGAAAACGAACACCGGGGAGCTGTTTTTT.